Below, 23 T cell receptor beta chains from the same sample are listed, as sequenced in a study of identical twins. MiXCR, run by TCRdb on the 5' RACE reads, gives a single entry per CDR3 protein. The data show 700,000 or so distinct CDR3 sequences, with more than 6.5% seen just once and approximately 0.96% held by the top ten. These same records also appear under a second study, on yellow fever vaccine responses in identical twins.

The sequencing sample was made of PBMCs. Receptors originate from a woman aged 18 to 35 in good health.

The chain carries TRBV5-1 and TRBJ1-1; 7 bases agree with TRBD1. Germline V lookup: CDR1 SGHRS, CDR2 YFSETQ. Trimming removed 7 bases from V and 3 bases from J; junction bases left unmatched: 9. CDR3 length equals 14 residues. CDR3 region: CASGTGVAHTEAFF. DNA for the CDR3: TGCGCCAGCGGAACAGGGGTCGCGCACACTGAAGCTTTCTTT.

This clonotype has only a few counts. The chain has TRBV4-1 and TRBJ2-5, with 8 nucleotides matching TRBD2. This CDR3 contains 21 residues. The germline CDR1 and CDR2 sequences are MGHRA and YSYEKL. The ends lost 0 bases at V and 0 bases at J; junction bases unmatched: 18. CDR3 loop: CASSQDPVGSGTSLYQETQYF. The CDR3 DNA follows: TGCGCCAGCAGCCAAGACCCCGTAGGTAGCGGGACGTCTCTGTACCAAGAGACCCAGTACTTC.

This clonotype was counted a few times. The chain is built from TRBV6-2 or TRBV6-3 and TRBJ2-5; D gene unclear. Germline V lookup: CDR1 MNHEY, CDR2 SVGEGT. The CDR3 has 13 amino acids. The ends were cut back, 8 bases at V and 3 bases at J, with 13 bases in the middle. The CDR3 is CASAPWLEETQYF. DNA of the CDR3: TGTGCCAGCGCCCCGTGGCTTGAAGAGACCCAGTACTTC.

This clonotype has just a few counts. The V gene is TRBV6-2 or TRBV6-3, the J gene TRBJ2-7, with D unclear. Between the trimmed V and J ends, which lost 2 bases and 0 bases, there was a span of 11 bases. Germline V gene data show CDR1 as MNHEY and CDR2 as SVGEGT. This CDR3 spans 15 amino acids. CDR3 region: CASSYPELSSYEQYF. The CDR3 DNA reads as TGTGCCAGCAGTTACCCGGAGTTGAGCTCCTACGAGCAGTACTTC.

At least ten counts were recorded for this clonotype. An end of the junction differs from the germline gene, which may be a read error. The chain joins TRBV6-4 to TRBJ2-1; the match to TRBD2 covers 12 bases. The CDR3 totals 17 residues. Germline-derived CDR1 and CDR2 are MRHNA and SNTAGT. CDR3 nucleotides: TGTGCCAGCAGCGACTCCGCTAGCGGGGGGGGGTACAATGAGCAGTTCTTC. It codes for CASSDSASGGGYNEQFF.

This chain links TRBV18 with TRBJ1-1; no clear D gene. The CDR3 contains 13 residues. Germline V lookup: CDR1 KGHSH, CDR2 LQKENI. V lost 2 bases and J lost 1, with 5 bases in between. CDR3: CASSPAQNTEAFF. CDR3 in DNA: TGTGCCAGCTCACCAGCCCAGAACACTGAAGCTTTCTTT.

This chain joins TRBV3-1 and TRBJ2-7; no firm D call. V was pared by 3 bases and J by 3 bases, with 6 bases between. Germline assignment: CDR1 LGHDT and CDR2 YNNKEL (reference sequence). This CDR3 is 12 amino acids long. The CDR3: CASSQNNYEQYF. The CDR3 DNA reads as TGTGCCAGCAGCCAGAACAACTACGAGCAGTACTTC.

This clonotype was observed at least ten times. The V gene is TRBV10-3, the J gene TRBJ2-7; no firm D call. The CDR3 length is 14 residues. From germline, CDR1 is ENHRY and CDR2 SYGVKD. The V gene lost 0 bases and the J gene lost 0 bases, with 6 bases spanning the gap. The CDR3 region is CAISESGYSYEQYF. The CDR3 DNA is TGTGCCATCAGTGAGTCCGGCTACTCCTACGAGCAGTACTTC.

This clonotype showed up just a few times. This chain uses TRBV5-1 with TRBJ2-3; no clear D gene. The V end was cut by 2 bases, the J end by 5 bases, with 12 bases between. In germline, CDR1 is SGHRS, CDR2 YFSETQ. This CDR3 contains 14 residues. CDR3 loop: CASSLMGREDTQYF. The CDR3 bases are TGCGCCAGCAGCTTAATGGGTAGGGAAGATACGCAGTATTTT.

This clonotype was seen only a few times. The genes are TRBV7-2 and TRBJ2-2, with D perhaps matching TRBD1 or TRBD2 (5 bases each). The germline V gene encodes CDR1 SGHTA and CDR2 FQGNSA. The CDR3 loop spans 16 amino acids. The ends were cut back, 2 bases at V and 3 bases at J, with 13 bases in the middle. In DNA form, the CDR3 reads TGTGCCAGCAGCTTAAGGGGCGGGTCCCACACCGGGGAGCTGTTTTTT. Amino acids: CASSLRGGSHTGELFF.

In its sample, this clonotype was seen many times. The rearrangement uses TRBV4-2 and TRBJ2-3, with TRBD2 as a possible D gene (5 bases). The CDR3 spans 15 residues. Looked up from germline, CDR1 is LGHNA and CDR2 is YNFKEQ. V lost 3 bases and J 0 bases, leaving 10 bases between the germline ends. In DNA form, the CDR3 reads TGTGCCAGCAGCCAGGGTAGCGCGAGCACAGATACGCAGTATTTT. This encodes CASSQGSASTDTQYF.

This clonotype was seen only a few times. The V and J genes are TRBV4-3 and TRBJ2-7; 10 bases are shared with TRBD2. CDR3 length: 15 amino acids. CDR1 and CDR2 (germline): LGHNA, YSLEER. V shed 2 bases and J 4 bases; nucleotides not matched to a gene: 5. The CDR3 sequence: CASSQRLAGEYEQYF. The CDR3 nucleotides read TGCGCCAGCAGCCAACGACTAGCGGGCGAGTACGAGCAGTACTTC.

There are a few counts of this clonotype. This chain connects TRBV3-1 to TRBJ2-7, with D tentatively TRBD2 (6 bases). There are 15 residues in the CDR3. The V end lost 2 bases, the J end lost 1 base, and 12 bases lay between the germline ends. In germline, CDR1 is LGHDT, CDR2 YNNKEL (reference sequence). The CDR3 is CASSQSGTLSYEQYF. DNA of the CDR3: TGTGCCAGCAGCCAATCCGGGACTCTATCCTACGAGCAGTACTTC.

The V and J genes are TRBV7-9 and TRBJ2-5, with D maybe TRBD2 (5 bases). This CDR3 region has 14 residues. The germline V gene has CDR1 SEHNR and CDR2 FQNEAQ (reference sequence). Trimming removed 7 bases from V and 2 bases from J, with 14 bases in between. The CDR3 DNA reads TGTGCCAGCAACAAACGGGAACTACAAGAGACCCAGTACTTC. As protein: CASNKRELQETQYF.

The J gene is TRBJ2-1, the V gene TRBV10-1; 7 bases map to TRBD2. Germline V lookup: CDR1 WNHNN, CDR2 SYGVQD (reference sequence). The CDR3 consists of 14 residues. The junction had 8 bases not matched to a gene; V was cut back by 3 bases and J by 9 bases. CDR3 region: CASSEVAGVGEQFF. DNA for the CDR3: TGCGCCAGCAGTGAAGTCGCGGGAGTAGGTGAGCAGTTCTTC.

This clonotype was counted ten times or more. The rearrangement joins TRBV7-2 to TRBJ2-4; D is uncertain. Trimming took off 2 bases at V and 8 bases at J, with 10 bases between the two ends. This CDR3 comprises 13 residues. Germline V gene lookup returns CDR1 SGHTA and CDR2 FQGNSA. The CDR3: CASSLRARDIQYF. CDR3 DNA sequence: TGTGCCAGCAGCTTAAGGGCCCGCGACATTCAGTACTTC.

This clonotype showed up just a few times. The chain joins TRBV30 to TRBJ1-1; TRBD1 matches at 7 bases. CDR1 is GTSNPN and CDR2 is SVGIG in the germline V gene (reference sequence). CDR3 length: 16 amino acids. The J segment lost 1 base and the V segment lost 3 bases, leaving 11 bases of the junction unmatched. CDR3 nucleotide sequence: TGTGCCTGGAGCAAGCCAAGGGGGCGCGGGAACACTGAAGCTTTCTTT. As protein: CAWSKPRGRGNTEAFF.

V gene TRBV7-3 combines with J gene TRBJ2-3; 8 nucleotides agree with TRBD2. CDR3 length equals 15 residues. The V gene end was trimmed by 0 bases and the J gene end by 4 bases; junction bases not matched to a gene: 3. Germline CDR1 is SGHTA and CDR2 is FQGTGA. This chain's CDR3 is CASSLTGGAADTQYF. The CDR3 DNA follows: TGTGCCAGCAGCTTAACCGGGGGGGCCGCAGATACGCAGTATTTT.

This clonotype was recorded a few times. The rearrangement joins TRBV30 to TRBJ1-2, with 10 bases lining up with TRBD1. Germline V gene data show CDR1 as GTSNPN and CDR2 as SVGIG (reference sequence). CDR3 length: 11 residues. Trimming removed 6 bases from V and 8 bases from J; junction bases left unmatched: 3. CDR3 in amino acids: CACGQGDGYTF. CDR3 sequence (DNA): TGTGCCTGCGGACAGGGGGACGGCTACACCTTC.

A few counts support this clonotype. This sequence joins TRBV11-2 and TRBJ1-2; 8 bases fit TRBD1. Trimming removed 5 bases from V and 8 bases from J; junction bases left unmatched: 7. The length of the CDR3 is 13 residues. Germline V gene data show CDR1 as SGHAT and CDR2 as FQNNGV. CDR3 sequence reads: CASSVAGGAGYTF. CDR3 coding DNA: TGTGCCAGCAGCGTGGCAGGGGGCGCGGGCTACACCTTC.

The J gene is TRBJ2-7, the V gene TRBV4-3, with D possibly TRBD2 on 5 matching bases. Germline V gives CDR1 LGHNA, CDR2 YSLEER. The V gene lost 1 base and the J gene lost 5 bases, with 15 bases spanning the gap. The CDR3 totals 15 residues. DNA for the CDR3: TGCGCCAGCAGCCAAGCTTGGCGGGTTGAACACGAGCAGTACTTC. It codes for CASSQAWRVEHEQYF.

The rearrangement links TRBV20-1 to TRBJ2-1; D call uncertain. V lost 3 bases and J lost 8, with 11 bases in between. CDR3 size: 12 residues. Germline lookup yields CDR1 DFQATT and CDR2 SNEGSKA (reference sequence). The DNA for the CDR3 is TGCAGTGCTAGTAGGCTGGGCGATGAGCAGTTCTTC. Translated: CSASRLGDEQFF.

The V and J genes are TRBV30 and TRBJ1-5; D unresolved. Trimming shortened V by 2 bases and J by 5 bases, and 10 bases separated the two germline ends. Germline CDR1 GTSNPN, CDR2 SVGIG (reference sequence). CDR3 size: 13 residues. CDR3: CAWSSRTDQPQHF. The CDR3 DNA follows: TGTGCCTGGAGTTCCCGAACAGATCAGCCCCAGCATTTT.